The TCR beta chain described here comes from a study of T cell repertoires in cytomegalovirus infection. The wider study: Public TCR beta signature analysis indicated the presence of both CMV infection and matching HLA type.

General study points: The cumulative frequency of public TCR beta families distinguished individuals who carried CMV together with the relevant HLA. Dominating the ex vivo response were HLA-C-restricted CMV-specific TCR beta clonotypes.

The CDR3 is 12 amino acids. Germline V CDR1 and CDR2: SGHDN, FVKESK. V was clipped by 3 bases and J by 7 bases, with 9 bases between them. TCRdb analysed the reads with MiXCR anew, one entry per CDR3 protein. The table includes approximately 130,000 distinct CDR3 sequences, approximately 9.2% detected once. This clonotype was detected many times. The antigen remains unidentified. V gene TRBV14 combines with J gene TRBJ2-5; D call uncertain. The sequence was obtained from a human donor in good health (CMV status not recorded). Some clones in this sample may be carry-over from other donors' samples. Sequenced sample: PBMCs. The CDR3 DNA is TGTGCCAGCAGCCAGGTACTCGGGACCCAGTACTTC. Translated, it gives CASSQVLGTQYF.